One and the same sample provided the 15 T cell receptor beta chains below, sequenced in a study of T cell responses to AZD1222 COVID-19 vaccine. Some clones are missing from TCRdb's copy, which holds only in-frame ones; the method was immunoSEQ multiplex PCR. Of some 100,000 clones listed, approximately 91% were seen once; the top ten hold 22%. This specimen consisted of peripheral blood, obtained on day 0 of AZD1222 vaccination. These receptors were taken from an adult in good health.

The chain uses TRBV28 and TRBJ1-1; TRBD1 matches at 8 bases. This CDR3 has 16 residues. V lost 5 bases and J lost 2; bases outside the gene matches: 10. The germline gives CDR1 MDHEN, CDR2 SYDVKM. CDR3 in DNA: TGTGCCAGCAGTCCAAGAGGACAGGGACCCAACACTGAAGCTTTCTTT. Translation: CASSPRGQGPNTEAFF.

This sequence joins TRBV7-9 and TRBJ1-1; 7 bases match TRBD1. The germline gives CDR1 SEHNR, CDR2 FQNEAQ (reference sequence). CDR3 size: 11 residues. V dropped 5 bases and J dropped 11; count of bases not matched to a gene: 5. CDR3 loop: CASSQGQRAFF. DNA for the CDR3: TGTGCCAGCAGCCAGGGACAGCGGGCTTTCTTT.

The genes are TRBV18 and TRBJ2-3, with 8 bases matching TRBD1. CDR3 size: 15 residues. Germline V gene data show CDR1 as KGHSH and CDR2 as LQKENI. With 3 bases clipped from V and 1 base from J, the junction kept 3 bases outside the gene matches. The chain's CDR3 is CASSPGGQGTDTQYF. In DNA form, the CDR3 reads TGTGCCAGCTCACCCGGGGGACAGGGCACAGATACGCAGTATTTT.

This clone was found once. The chain combines TRBV5-4 with TRBJ2-3; 16 nucleotides agree with TRBD2. The CDR3 loop spans 17 amino acids. Unmatched junction bases numbered 6, after V lost 3 bases and J lost 5 bases. Germline values: CDR1 SGHNT, CDR2 YYREEE (reference sequence). As DNA, the CDR3 is TGTGCCAGCAGCTCGCCGGGACTAGCGGGGGGGGGAGATACGCAGTATTTT. This codes for CASSSPGLAGGGDTQYF.

The chain links TRBV5-5 to TRBJ2-3; D is ambiguous. Trimming shortened V by 3 bases and J by 0 bases, and 8 bases separated the two germline ends. Germline lookup yields CDR1 SGHKS and CDR2 YYEKEE (reference sequence). The CDR3 runs to 14 residues. The CDR3 coding sequence is TGTGCCAGCAGCTGGGTAAGCAGCACAGATACGCAGTATTTT. Residues: CASSWVSSTDTQYF.

V usage is TRBV12-3 or TRBV12-4 and J usage is TRBJ2-1; D call uncertain. The CDR3 is 13 residues long. Trimming removed 2 bases from V and 4 bases from J, with 6 bases in between. The CDR3 loop reads CASSLLKYNEQFF. In DNA form, the CDR3 reads TGTGCCAGCAGTTTATTAAAATACAATGAGCAGTTCTTC.

The chain's CDR3 is CASSQETDTQYF. DNA for the CDR3: TGTGCCAGCAGCCAGGAAACAGATACGCAGTATTTT. J is TRBJ2-3 and V is TRBV3-1 (or the pseudogene TRBV3-2); D remains ambiguous. Trimming left V 3 bases short and J 3 bases short, with 4 bases between. The CDR3 contains 12 residues. CDR1 is LGHDT and CDR2 is YNNKEL in the germline V gene (reference sequence).

J is TRBJ2-5 and V is TRBV30; D is unclear. CDR1 and CDR2 from the germline V gene are GTSNPN and SVGIG (reference sequence). Trimming shortened V by 0 bases and J by 4 bases, and 18 bases separated the two germline ends. The CDR3 covers 16 residues. CDR3 region: CAWSVVPSKRIETQYF. The CDR3 DNA sequence: TGTGCCTGGAGTGTTGTACCGTCGAAAAGAATAGAGACCCAGTACTTC.

The V call is TRBV18, the J call TRBJ2-7; 7 bases align to TRBD1. The CDR3 spans 16 residues. V gave up 4 bases and J gave up 7 bases; unmatched junction bases: 16. Germline V gene lookup returns CDR1 KGHSH and CDR2 LQKENI. The CDR3 DNA reads as TGTGCCAGCTCACTATCTAATTTCCGGGACAGTCCGGAGCAGTACTTC. Residues: CASSLSNFRDSPEQYF.

Remarks on this clone: Since the CDR3 does not end with the conserved phenylalanine or tryptophan, this likely comes from a read error. The DNA is left out, because the CDR3 cannot be placed on it with certainty; the CDR3 is given as TCRdb lists it. The J gene is TRBJ1-1, the V gene TRBV29-1. 9 amino acids form the CDR3, both terminal residues included. Germline lookup yields CDR1 SQVTM and CDR2 ANQGSEA. The CDR3 here is CSDDWRRPY.

This clone was seen more than once but under ten times. CDR3 loop: CASSAGLYNEQFF. The CDR3 coding sequence is TGTGCCAGCTCAGCTGGACTTTACAATGAGCAGTTCTTC. The genes are TRBV18 and TRBJ2-1, with D possibly TRBD2 on 5 matching bases. V lost 5 bases and J 4 bases, leaving 9 bases between the germline ends. The CDR3 covers 13 residues. Looked up from germline, CDR1 is KGHSH and CDR2 is LQKENI.

The chain combines TRBV7-9 with TRBJ1-6, with 10 positions matching TRBD1. V dropped 5 bases and J dropped 6; count of bases not matched to a gene: 4. The CDR3 runs 15 residues. Germline V CDR1 and CDR2: SEHNR, FQNEAQ (reference sequence). This chain's CDR3 is CASSHRDRGNSPLHF. CDR3 nucleotide sequence: TGTGCCAGCAGCCACCGGGACAGGGGTAATTCACCCCTCCACTTT.

The chain has TRBV12-3 or TRBV12-4 and TRBJ2-7; unclear D gene. The CDR3 has 13 residues. Between the trimmed V and J ends, which lost 3 bases and 2 bases, there was a span of 8 bases. The CDR3, as DNA: TGTGCCAGCAGTTTTCAAATCACCTACGAGCAGTACTTC. This sequence encodes CASSFQITYEQYF.

V usage is TRBV7-2 and J usage is TRBJ2-1; D gene ambiguous. The CDR3 is 12 residues long. V was shortened by 4 bases and J by 9 bases, with 10 bases between the two germline ends. Germline assignment: CDR1 SGHTA and CDR2 FQGNSA. The CDR3 region is CASSSPGFEQFF. CDR3 nucleotides: TGTGCCAGCAGCTCCCCGGGTTTTGAGCAGTTCTTC.

The V gene is TRBV6-1, the J gene TRBJ1-2; D call uncertain. CDR3 length equals 14 residues. Trimming took 0 bases from V and 13 from J, leaving 18 bases between them. CDR1 and CDR2 from the germline V gene are MNHNS and SASEGT. The CDR3 DNA reads as TGTGCCAGCAGTGAAGCTGGTATGACCACTATTGGCACCTTC. Amino acids: CASSEAGMTTIGTF.